What follows describes a single T cell receptor beta chain. Losses at the gene ends were 4 bases for V and 10 bases for J; bases not matched to a gene: 14. This CDR3 is built from 15 residues. Germline V CDR1 and CDR2: SQVTM, ANQGSEA. Here immunoSEQ multiplex PCR was the method, and the copy in TCRdb shows in-frame clones only, minus some. This sample carries fewer than 110,000 clones, about 91% of them seen once, and the ten largest clones take around 3.2%. The data were obtained in a study of T cell changes during pregnancy in multiple sclerosis. This TCR was sampled from a female donor with multiple sclerosis, enrolled in a pregnancy study. This sample comprised peripheral blood, obtained in the second trimester of pregnancy. V gene TRBV29-1 combines with J gene TRBJ2-1, with 9 bases lining up with TRBD2. In DNA, the CDR3 is TGCAGCGTTGTCCCGGGACTAGCCGGGTTTAAGGAGCAGTTCTTC. It is translated as CSVVPGLAGFKEQFF.